This note documents a single TCR beta chain sequence. The data derive from a study of T cell responses to AZD1222 COVID-19 vaccine. The CDR3 is 15 amino acids. V lost 4 bases to trimming and J lost 4 bases; unmatched junction nucleotides: 6. CDR1 and CDR2 (germline): LGHNA, YSLEER. Method: immunoSEQ multiplex PCR; TCRdb's copy keeps in-frame clones and lacks some. The sample includes 200,000 or so clones, under 95% of them seen just once. The TCR was taken from an adult in good health. Sequencing was performed on peripheral blood, taken on day 0 of AZD1222 vaccination. The rearrangement uses TRBV4-3 and TRBJ2-3; 9 bases fit TRBD1. The CDR3 loop reads CASSLRDRVPDTQYF. In nucleotides, the CDR3 is TGCGCCAGCAGCCTCCGGGACAGGGTTCCAGATACGCAGTATTTT.